This T cell receptor beta chain was found in a study of blood T cells in healthy people across ages. The CDR3 contains 16 residues. V dropped 0 bases and J dropped 3 bases, with 13 bases sitting between them. Germline V gene data show CDR1 as SGHRS and CDR2 as YFSETQ. Only a few counts were recorded for this clonotype. Next came a second PCR, run for about 6 to 12 cycles, which used a sample-barcoded 5' primer along with a J-beta primer mix. A single record per CDR3 protein comes from TCRdb applying MiXCR to the 5' RACE reads. The data contain more than 1,400,000 distinct CDR3 sequences, roughly 40% of them seen just once; the ten biggest clones take up 7.9%. Donors each provided roughly 9.6 milliliters of peripheral blood.

This receptor was taken from a young woman in good health. Sequencing was done on a sample of blood. The rearrangement joins TRBV5-1 to TRBJ1-5; D is unclear. CDR3 residues: CASSLGTAKDNQPQHF. CDR3 in DNA: TGCGCCAGCAGCTTGGGCACGGCAAAAGACAATCAGCCCCAGCATTTT. Filled out from reference TRBV5-1 and TRBJ1-5, the complete variable domain reads KAGVTQTPRYLIKTRGQQVTLSCSPISGHRSVSWYQQTPGQGLQFLFEYFSETQRNKGNFPGRFSGRQFSNSRSEMNVSTLELGDSALYLCASSLGTAKDNQPQHFGDGTRLSIL.